The sequence of this T cell receptor beta chain was determined in a study of PD-L1 blockade in urothelial cancer. Each PCR contained spiked-in synthetic TCR analog templates. Using immunoSEQ multiplex PCR, the repertoire was profiled, and TCRdb retains in-frame clones only, with some absent. This repertoire shows tens of thousands of clones, over 80% found once; its top ten account for roughly 3.5%. The CDR3 has 15 amino acids. Trimming stripped 4 bases from V and 0 bases from J, with 9 bases between. The V gene's germline CDR1 is SGHAT and CDR2 FQNNGV. Diagnoses among patients were locally advanced or metastatic urothelial carcinoma.

V is TRBV11-2 and J is TRBJ1-4; D possibly corresponds to TRBD1 (6 bases). This sequence originates from a middle-aged man with urothelial cancer. The sample was PBMCs, taken around atezolizumab (anti-PD-L1) treatment. The CDR3 spells CASSSHRATNEKLFF. For the CDR3, the DNA is TGTGCCAGCAGCTCACACAGGGCAACTAATGAAAAACTGTTTTTT.